The present entry profiles one T cell receptor beta chain with its context. Antigen unknown. The data stem from a study of T cell repertoires in cytomegalovirus infection. At the level of the study: Used in the study were CMV epitopes, some recently identified and HLA-C-restricted, others well-studied and HLA-B-restricted. CMV infection and matching HLA type were both indicated by public TCR beta signatures.

MiXCR was run by TCRdb on the reads, yielding one entry per CDR3 protein. The sample records about 700,000 distinct CDR3 sequences, around 30% being singletons. The CDR3 is 15 amino acids. Germline loops: CDR1 SGHAT, CDR2 FQNNGV. V shed 5 bases and J shed 2 bases, with 16 bases lying between them. Study-level points and caveats: Across the ex vivo response, the dominant clonotypes were HLA-C-restricted CMV-specific TCR beta clonotypes.

Sequenced here: cultured PBMCs, sampled from culture after CMV antigen stimulation. This receptor was identified in a human donor in good health (CMV status not recorded). Some clones in this sample may be carry-over from other donors' samples. This chain links TRBV11-2 with TRBJ2-7; a possible D gene is TRBD1 (5 bases). DNA of the CDR3: TGTGCCAGCAGCCCGGTGGGGCCAGCAACCTACGAGCAGTACTTC. It yields the protein CASSPVGPATYEQYF. Full variable domain (outside the CDR3, taken from reference TRBV11-2 and TRBJ2-7): EAGVAQSPRYKIIEKRQSVAFWCNPISGHATLYWYQQILGQGPKLLIQFQNNGVVDDSQLPKDRFSAERLKGVDSTLKIQPAKLEDSAVYLCASSPVGPATYEQYFGPGTRLTVT.